This entry lists 28 T cell receptor beta chains sequenced from one sample in a study of blood T cells in healthy people across ages. Using a J-beta primer mix together with a sample-barcoded 5' primer, a second PCR was run for about 6 to 11 cycles. Each CDR3 protein is one row after TCRdb ran MiXCR on the 5' RACE reads. In the table there are under 2 million distinct CDR3 sequences, around 36% of which are singletons. Sequencing was done on a sample of blood. Every receptor here comes from a woman younger than 45 in good health.

This clonotype occurred once. The CDR3, as DNA: TGCAGTGCTCCCCGGACTAGCAGTGAGCAGTTCTTC. This sequence encodes CSAPRTSSEQFF. The J gene is TRBJ2-1, the V gene TRBV20-1; 8 nucleotides match TRBD2. The germline gives CDR1 DFQATT, CDR2 SNEGSKA (reference sequence). The CDR3 runs 12 residues. V lost 5 bases, J lost 9 bases, and 6 bases stayed unmatched.

This rearrangement joins TRBV7-9 to TRBJ2-5, with 12 positions matching TRBD2. In germline, CDR1 is SEHNR, CDR2 FQNEAQ (reference sequence). This CDR3 spans 15 amino acids. The J segment lost 4 bases and the V segment lost 5 bases, leaving 5 bases of the junction unmatched. CDR3 in amino acids: CASSGLAGRGETQYF. The DNA for the CDR3 is TGTGCCAGCAGCGGACTAGCGGGGCGAGGAGAGACCCAGTACTTC.

A word on this clonotype: One end of the junction is discordant with germline, which a read error may explain. V and J are TRBV20-1 and TRBJ1-6; D call uncertain. This CDR3 is built from 15 residues. The germline V gene has CDR1 DFQATT and CDR2 SNEGSKA (reference sequence). In DNA, the CDR3 is TGCAGTGCTGGAGAGTGGGGTCACAATAATTCACCCCTCCACTTT. This encodes CSAGEWGHNNSPLHF.

A remark on this clonotype: A much bigger clone sits one base away, suggesting this may be a read error. This chain links TRBV29-1 with TRBJ2-1; maybe TRBD2 (8 bases). The V end was cut by 3 bases, the J end by 12 bases, with 24 bases between. The CDR3 consists of 15 residues. Germline CDR1 reads SQVTM; CDR2 reads ANQGSEA. This CDR3 is CSVDGKLADRHGQFF. The CDR3 nucleotides read TGCAGCGTTGACGGTAAACTAGCGGACAGGCATGGGCAGTTCTTC.

This rearrangement joins TRBV5-1 to TRBJ1-5; the D gene is possibly TRBD1 (5 bases). Between the trimmed V and J ends, which lost 4 bases and 7 bases, there was a span of 15 bases. CDR1 SGHRS and CDR2 YFSETQ come from the germline V gene. The CDR3 is 14 amino acids. Written as DNA, the CDR3 is TGCGCCAGCAGCGCGGGCAGCGGGGGACAGCCCCAGCATTTT. Protein sequence: CASSAGSGGQPQHF.

Comment on this clonotype: A much larger clone is a single base away; this may be a read error. The chain couples TRBV29-1 to TRBJ2-5, with 11 bases lining up with TRBD2. CDR3 size: 14 residues. Germline V gene data show CDR1 as SQVTM and CDR2 as ANQGSEA. With V trimmed by 8 bases and J by 2 bases, 7 bases remained unmatched. The CDR3: CSTVTSGTQETQYF. In nucleotides, the CDR3 is TGCAGCACCGTGACTAGCGGGACACAAGAGACCCAGTACTTC.

The V gene is TRBV20-1, the J gene TRBJ2-1, with D perhaps matching TRBD1 or TRBD2 (5 bases each). V was shortened by 4 bases and J by 4 bases, with 17 bases between the two germline ends. The CDR3 runs 15 residues. Per germline, CDR1 DFQATT and CDR2 SNEGSKA (reference sequence). In nucleotides, the CDR3 is TGCAGTGCTAACCCGGTTTCAGGGAGATACAATGAGCAGTTCTTC. This gives the protein CSANPVSGRYNEQFF.

On this clonotype itself: This may arise from a read error, as a much more abundant clone is one base away. This rearrangement joins TRBV20-1 to TRBJ2-7; 7 nucleotides align to TRBD2. J was trimmed by 7 bases and V by 2 bases; bases with no gene match: 11. The CDR3 consists of 14 residues. The germline CDR1 and CDR2 sequences are DFQATT and SNEGSKA (reference sequence). The CDR3 is CSARKPGLRSEQYF. The CDR3, as DNA: TGCAGTGCTAGAAAACCGGGACTACGATCGGAGCAGTACTTC.

This clonotype occurred a few times. The chain links TRBV5-5 to TRBJ2-5; 8 positions match TRBD1. V shed 0 bases and J 11 bases; nucleotides not matched to a gene: 15. This CDR3 is 16 amino acids long. Per germline, CDR1 SGHKS and CDR2 YYEKEE (reference sequence). The CDR3 nucleotides read TGTGCCAGCAGCTTGGCATCGGGGCAGGGGGCGTTAGAGCAGTACTTC. The encoded protein is CASSLASGQGALEQYF.

This chain links TRBV5-4 with TRBJ2-3, with D hard to call. The CDR3 is 13 residues long. Trimming left V 1 base short and J 9 bases short, with 12 bases between. Germline loops: CDR1 SGHNT, CDR2 YYREEE (reference sequence). The CDR3 sequence is CASSLMGSLTQYF. CDR3 bases: TGTGCCAGCAGCTTGATGGGGTCCCTGACGCAGTATTTT.

This clonotype was recorded at least ten times. This chain joins TRBV4-1 and TRBJ1-4; D is ambiguous. The germline V gene has CDR1 MGHRA and CDR2 YSYEKL. This CDR3 contains 15 residues. Trimming left V 4 bases short and J 5 bases short, with 14 bases between. DNA of the CDR3: TGCGCCAGCAGCCCCACCGTCCACGGAAATGAAAAACTGTTTTTT. Its protein product is CASSPTVHGNEKLFF.

The chain is built from TRBV28 and TRBJ2-3; no firm D call. The CDR3 loop spans 12 amino acids. Trimming shortened V by 5 bases and J by 6 bases, and 9 bases separated the two germline ends. Germline CDR1 reads MDHEN; CDR2 reads SYDVKM. Written as DNA, the CDR3 is TGTGCCAGCAGTCCTGGTTGGGATACGCAGTATTTT. Protein sequence: CASSPGWDTQYF. The complete variable domain, with remaining parts taken from reference TRBV28 and TRBJ2-3, reads DVKVTQSSRYLVKRTGEKVFLECVQDMDHENMFWYRQDPGLGLRLIYFSYDVKMKEKGDIPEGYSVSREKKERFSLILESASTNQTSMYLCASSPGWDTQYFGPGTRLTVL.

This clonotype was detected only a few times. The chain couples TRBV5-8 to TRBJ2-3, with TRBD2 matching over 7 bases. J gave up 2 bases and V 3 bases, and 6 bases lay outside the gene matches. This CDR3 region has 15 residues. Germline V gives CDR1 SGHTS, CDR2 YDEGEE. CDR3 nucleotides: TGTGCCAGCAGCTCGGGGAGGGGATCCACAGATACGCAGTATTTT. Its translation is CASSSGRGSTDTQYF.

The chain employs TRBV4-2 and TRBJ2-5; 10 positions match TRBD2. The J call may be in error: the DNA end matches TRBJ2-7 better. CDR1 LGHNA and CDR2 YNFKEQ come from the germline V gene. This CDR3 has 18 amino acids. CDR3 nucleotides: TGTGCCAGCAGCCAGGATGGGGATTCTAGCGGGAGTTCCTACGAGCAGTACTTC. Translation: CASSQDGDSSGSSYEQYF.

J is TRBJ2-7 and V is TRBV7-8; 7 positions agree with TRBD2. Germline V gene sequence: CDR1 SGHVS, CDR2 FQNEAQ. The ends lost 5 bases at V and 3 bases at J; junction bases unmatched: 7. There are 14 residues in the CDR3. The CDR3 nucleotides read TGTGCCAGCAGCCCGACGGGAGGTGTCTACGAGCAGTACTTC. Amino acid sequence: CASSPTGGVYEQYF. Full variable domain (outside the CDR3, taken from reference TRBV7-8 and TRBJ2-7): GAGVSQSPRYKVAKRGQDVALRCDPISGHVSLFWYQQALGQGPEFLTYFQNEAQLDKSGLPSDRFFAERPEGSVSTLKIQRTQQEDSAVYLCASSPTGGVYEQYFGPGTRLTVT.

The J gene is TRBJ1-3, the V gene TRBV6-2 or TRBV6-3, with D uncertain. Germline loops: CDR1 MNHEY, CDR2 SVGEGT. CDR3 length equals 16 residues. V was pared by 6 bases and J by 0 bases, with 15 bases between. CDR3 residues: CASRYAVGSSGNTIYF. The CDR3 nucleotides are TGTGCCAGCAGATATGCAGTAGGGAGCTCTGGAAACACCATATATTTT.

This chain links TRBV27 with TRBJ2-2; no firm D call. The CDR3 is 17 amino acids. Trimming took 0 bases from V and 3 from J, leaving 14 bases between them. CDR1 is MNHEY, CDR2 SMNVEV, per germline (reference sequence). The CDR3 coding sequence is TGTGCCAGCAGTTTATCTTCTAGGCGGCCACACACCGGGGAGCTGTTTTTT. It is translated as CASSLSSRRPHTGELFF.

This clonotype appeared a few times. The chain uses TRBV9 and TRBJ2-1; 8 nucleotides align to TRBD2. The J call may be incorrect, as the DNA end agrees better with TRBJ2-7. CDR1 is SGDLS, CDR2 YYNGEE, per germline. The CDR3 runs 16 residues. The CDR3 DNA follows: TGTGCCAGCAGCGTGGATCGGGGGGGATCCTACAATGAGCAGTACTTC. Translated: CASSVDRGGSYNEQYF.

The gene calls are TRBV12-3 or TRBV12-4 and TRBJ2-1, with a possible D match to TRBD2 (5 bases). This CDR3 contains 12 residues. Trimming removed 6 bases from V and 7 bases from J, with 10 bases in between. The CDR3 sequence is CASRTTGNEQFF. CDR3 coding DNA: TGTGCCAGCAGAACCACGGGAAATGAGCAGTTCTTC.

The CDR3 sequence: CASSLNRVLLGYEQYF. CDR3 DNA sequence: TGTGCCAGCAGCCTGAACAGGGTTCTCTTAGGCTACGAGCAGTACTTC. This chain connects TRBV11-2 to TRBJ2-7, with D perhaps matching TRBD1 (6 bases). The CDR3 runs 16 residues. V was pared by 5 bases and J by 3 bases, with 20 bases between. Germline V lookup: CDR1 SGHAT, CDR2 FQNNGV.

The table lists this clonotype with many counts. This rearrangement joins TRBV29-1 to TRBJ2-5, with D perhaps TRBD1 (6 bases). CDR1 is SQVTM and CDR2 is ANQGSEA in the germline V gene. With 7 bases removed from V and 11 bases from J, the gap between germline ends came to 20 bases. This CDR3 has 12 residues. The CDR3 DNA reads as TGCAGCGCTTGGACAGAGGCCCTAGGGCAGTACTTC. This encodes CSAWTEALGQYF.

V usage is TRBV7-9 and J usage is TRBJ2-3; 10 bases are a match to TRBD1. Germline CDR1 is SEHNR and CDR2 is FQNEAQ (reference sequence). Trimming cost V 2 bases and J 3 bases; bases outside gene matches: 5. The CDR3 is 16 amino acids. The CDR3, as DNA: TGTGCCAGCAGCTTATGGGACAGGGGTTTTACAGATACGCAGTATTTT. Protein sequence: CASSLWDRGFTDTQYF.

J is TRBJ2-3 and V is TRBV12-3 or TRBV12-4; 9 bases agree with TRBD1. The CDR3 length is 16 residues. With V trimmed by 2 bases and J by 6 bases, 9 bases remained unmatched. CDR3 residues: CASSLTGTGSFDTQYF. CDR3 DNA sequence: TGTGCCAGCAGTTTAACCGGGACAGGGTCATTCGATACGCAGTATTTT.

In this sample, this clonotype turned up a few times. The genes are TRBV20-1 and TRBJ2-3; perhaps TRBD1 as D (6 bases). The length of the CDR3 is 14 residues. Trimming cost V 1 base and J 4 bases, with 12 bases left between them. Germline V gene sequence: CDR1 DFQATT, CDR2 SNEGSKA (reference sequence). CDR3 sequence reads: CSARGTQGADTQYF. CDR3 nucleotide sequence: TGCAGTGCTAGAGGCACACAGGGCGCAGATACGCAGTATTTT.

This clonotype turned up a few times. The chain uses TRBV12-3 or TRBV12-4 and TRBJ2-1, with 9 bases lining up with TRBD1. The trim removed 1 base at V and 9 bases at J, leaving 4 bases unmatched. This CDR3 spans 14 amino acids. This CDR3 reads CASSLVGTGSEQFF. The CDR3 bases are TGTGCCAGCAGTTTAGTCGGGACAGGGTCTGAGCAGTTCTTC.

About this clonotype: At one of its ends the junction is not consistent with the germline gene, which may arise from a read error. The chain is built from TRBV5-1 and TRBJ2-3, with D possibly matching TRBD2 (6 bases). This CDR3 spans 16 amino acids. The germline V gene encodes CDR1 SGHRS and CDR2 YFSETQ. CDR3 loop: CACSLEGYVPTDTQYF. DNA of the CDR3: TGCGCCTGCAGCTTGGAGGGGTACGTCCCCACAGATACGCAGTATTTT. The full variable domain, completed using reference TRBV5-1 and TRBJ2-3, is KAGVTQTPRYLIKTRGQQVTLSCSPISGHRSVSWYQQTPGQGLQFLFEYFSETQRNKGNFPGRFSGRQFSNSRSEMNVSTLELGDSALYLCACSLEGYVPTDTQYFGPGTRLTVL.

The V call is TRBV7-3, the J call TRBJ2-3, with TRBD2 identical over 8 bases. Germline CDR1 SGHTA, CDR2 FQGTGA. With V trimmed by 5 bases and J by 3 bases, 13 bases remained unmatched. The CDR3 extends over 17 amino acids. The CDR3 nucleotides read TGTGCCAGCAGCGACTGGACCGGGGGGGCGGGAACAGATACGCAGTATTTT. Residues: CASSDWTGGAGTDTQYF.

This clonotype was detected only a few times. The J gene is TRBJ2-1, the V gene TRBV7-3, with 9 bases aligning to TRBD2. Germline V gene lookup returns CDR1 SGHTA and CDR2 FQGTGA. The CDR3 sequence is 15 residues long. V lost 1 base and J lost 7; bases outside the gene matches: 5. The CDR3 region has the DNA TGTGCCAGCAGCTTAATTCTAGCGGGGCGTAATGAGCAGTTCTTC. Residues: CASSLILAGRNEQFF.